The next 5 T cell receptor beta chains were all read from a single sample in a study of regulatory T cells in long-lasting Graves disease. Time point described: persistent/refractory GD, antithyroid drugs over 5 years with positive TRAb. Researchers made the TCR library from RNA that was extracted from PBMCs. CDR3-region Arm-PCR and iRepertoire HTBI primers produced the TCR beta libraries. TCRdb analysed the multiplex PCR reads with MiXCR anew, one entry per CDR3 protein. The sample lists 250,000 to 300,000 distinct CDR3 sequences, around a fifth occurring once. Here the sequenced sample was peripheral blood mononuclear cells (PBMCs), taken when the disease was refractory, from a patient treated with antithyroid drugs. These receptors were taken from a female donor with Graves disease.

This clonotype appeared a few times. The chain combines TRBV9 with TRBJ1-1; D might be TRBD1 (5 bases). V dropped 4 bases and J dropped 5 bases, with 12 bases sitting between them. The CDR3 has 13 residues. Germline V gene sequence: CDR1 SGDLS, CDR2 YYNGEE. CDR3 coding DNA: TGTGCCAGCAGCCGAACAGGTAAAACTGAAGCTTTCTTT. It is translated as CASSRTGKTEAFF.

This chain joins TRBV24-1 and TRBJ1-2; the D gene is possibly TRBD1 (6 bases). The germline V gene has CDR1 KGHDR and CDR2 SFDVKD. This CDR3 comprises 14 residues. The V gene lost 4 bases and the J gene lost 6 bases, with 14 bases spanning the gap. DNA of the CDR3: TGTGCCACCAGTGACCCCGACAGGTCGAATGGCTACACCTTC. The encoded protein is CATSDPDRSNGYTF.

The V and J genes are TRBV6-1 and TRBJ2-7; D is possibly TRBD1 or TRBD2 (5 bases each). This CDR3 has 15 amino acids. The V and J ends lost 6 bases and 2 bases respectively, with 17 bases between them. Germline V gene data show CDR1 as MNHNS and CDR2 as SASEGT. The CDR3 sequence: CASRADRGAPYEQYF. The CDR3 region has the DNA TGTGCCAGCAGGGCCGACAGAGGGGCCCCCTACGAGCAGTACTTC.

This clonotype has ten or more counts. This chain uses TRBV7-8 with TRBJ1-6; 9 bases agree with TRBD1. CDR3 size: 20 residues. Germline CDR1 is SGHVS and CDR2 is FQNEAQ. V lost 4 bases to trimming and J lost 0 bases; unmatched junction nucleotides: 13. The CDR3 DNA is TGTGCCAGCAGCTCAACCGGGACAGGGCCCAGGAGCTCCTATAATTCACCCCTCCACTTT. This codes for CASSSTGTGPRSSYNSPLHF.

With respect to this clonotype: Since a much larger clone is just one base distant, this may be a read error. This likely comes from a read error, as the CDR3 has no conserved phenylalanine or tryptophan at its end. The chain employs TRBV7-6 and TRBJ2-7; unclear D gene. CDR1 and CDR2 from the germline V gene are SGHVS and FNYEAQ. The CDR3 loop spans 14 amino acids. Trimming pared 1 base from V and 3 bases from J, leaving 10 bases between. CDR3 bases: TGTGCCAGCAGCTTAGAAGGCAGTATCTACGAGCAGTACTCC. Translated, it gives CASSLEGSIYEQYS.